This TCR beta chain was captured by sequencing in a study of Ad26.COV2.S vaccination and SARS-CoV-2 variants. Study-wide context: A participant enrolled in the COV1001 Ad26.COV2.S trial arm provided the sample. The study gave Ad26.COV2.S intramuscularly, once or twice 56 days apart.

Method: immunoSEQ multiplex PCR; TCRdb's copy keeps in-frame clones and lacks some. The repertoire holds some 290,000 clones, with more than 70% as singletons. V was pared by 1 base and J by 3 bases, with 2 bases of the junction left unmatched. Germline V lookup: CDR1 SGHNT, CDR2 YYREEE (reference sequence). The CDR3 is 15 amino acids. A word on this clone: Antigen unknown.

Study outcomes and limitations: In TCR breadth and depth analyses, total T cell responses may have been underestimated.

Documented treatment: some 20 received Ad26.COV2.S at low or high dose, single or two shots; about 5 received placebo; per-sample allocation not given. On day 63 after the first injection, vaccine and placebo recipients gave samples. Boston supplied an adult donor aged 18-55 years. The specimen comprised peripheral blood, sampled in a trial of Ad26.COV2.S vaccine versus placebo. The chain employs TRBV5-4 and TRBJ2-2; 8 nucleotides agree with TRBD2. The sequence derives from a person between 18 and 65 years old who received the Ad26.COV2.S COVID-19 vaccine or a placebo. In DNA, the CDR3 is TGTGCCAGCAGCTTGTTCGGGGGGGACACCGGGGAGCTGTTTTTT. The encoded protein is CASSLFGGDTGELFF. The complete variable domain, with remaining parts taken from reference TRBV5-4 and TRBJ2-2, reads ETGVTQSPTHLIKTRGQQVTLRCSSQSGHNTVSWYQQALGQGPQFIFQYYREEENGRGNFPPRFSGLQFPNYSSELNVNALELDDSALYLCASSLFGGDTGELFFGEGSRLTVL.